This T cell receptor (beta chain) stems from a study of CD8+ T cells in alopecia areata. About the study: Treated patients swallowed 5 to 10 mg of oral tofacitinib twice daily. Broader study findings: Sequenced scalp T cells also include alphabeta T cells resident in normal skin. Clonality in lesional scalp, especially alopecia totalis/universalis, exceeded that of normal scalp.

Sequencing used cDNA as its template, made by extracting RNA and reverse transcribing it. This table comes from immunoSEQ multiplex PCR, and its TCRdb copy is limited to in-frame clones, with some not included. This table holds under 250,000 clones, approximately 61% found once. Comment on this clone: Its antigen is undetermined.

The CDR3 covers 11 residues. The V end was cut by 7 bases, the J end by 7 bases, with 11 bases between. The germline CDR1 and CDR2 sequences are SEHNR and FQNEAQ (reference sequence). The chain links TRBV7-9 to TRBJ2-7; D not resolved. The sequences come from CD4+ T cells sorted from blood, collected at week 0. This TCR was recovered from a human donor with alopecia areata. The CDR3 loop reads CASNNRGEQYF. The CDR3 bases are TGTGCCAGCAACAACCGTGGTGAGCAGTACTTC.